This TCR beta chain originates from a study of identical twins. A note on this clonotype: As yet, its antigen is unknown.

TCRdb reanalysed the 5' RACE reads using MiXCR and keeps one entry per CDR3 protein. The table has 280,000 or so distinct CDR3 sequences, about 8.9% seen once. Germline loops: CDR1 SGHRS, CDR2 YFSETQ. Trimming took 4 bases from V and 5 from J, leaving 12 bases between them. The CDR3 has 13 amino acids. Points from the study as a whole: There were fewer insertions in abundant cord blood beta clonotypes, but memory repertoires showed no such pattern. Out-of-frame beta chain sequences displayed weaker excess sharing between twins.

The data also belong to a second study, concerning yellow fever vaccine responses in identical twins. That work adds: Reportedly, twins showed a vaccine T cell response that looked partly convergent and partly personalized.

The V and J genes are TRBV5-1 and TRBJ2-5; D not certain. Input material: memory (CD45RO+) T cells sorted from blood. The sequence derives from a woman aged 18 to 35 in good health. The DNA for the CDR3 is TGCGCCAGCAGCGACGCATTAGGGGAGACCCAGTACTTC. This codes for CASSDALGETQYF.